These T cell receptor beta chains were read from a single sample in a study of Ad26.COV2.S vaccination and SARS-CoV-2 variants. Clones were read by immunoSEQ multiplex PCR, and TCRdb kept only the in-frame ones, dropping some. Of 300,000 to 450,000 clones in the sample, roughly 85% were seen once. The specimen was peripheral blood, collected in a trial of Ad26.COV2.S vaccine versus placebo. Receptors originate from a person between 18 and 65 years old who received the Ad26.COV2.S COVID-19 vaccine or a placebo. The CDR3 runs from the conserved cysteine through the conserved F or W. D genes are given only for firm matches. The size entry is marked missing in some rows and otherwise reads once, few, many or a size class.

CDR3 DNA,CDR3 protein,V gene,J gene,D gene,clone size
TGTGCCTGGAGCCCTTATGTAGGCCCATACAATGAGCAGTTCTTC,CAWSPYVGPYNEQFF,TRBV30,TRBJ2-1,NA,NA
TGTGCCAGTAGTAACCGGGACAGGGCCCGCTACGAGCAGTACTTC,CASSNRDRARYEQYF,TRBV19,TRBJ2-7,TRBD1,NA
TGTGCCTGGAACCGGGGCAGTCAGAACACTGAAGCTTTCTTT,CAWNRGSQNTEAFF,TRBV30,TRBJ1-1,NA,NA
TGCGCCAGCAGCCTATACGACGGGGGGACCTACGAGCAGTACTTC,CASSLYDGGTYEQYF,TRBV4-3,TRBJ2-7,TRBD2,NA
TGTGCCAGCAGTATCCGGTGGGGAACCTACAATGAGCAGTTCTTC,CASSIRWGTYNEQFF,TRBV6-2/TRBV6-3,TRBJ2-1,NA,NA
TGTGCCAGCAGCTTAGTTAGTAGAGGACAGGGAGCTGAAGCTTTCTTT,CASSLVSRGQGAEAFF,TRBV7-6,TRBJ1-1,TRBD1,NA
TGTGCCACCAGCAGAGCTAAGCGGGGTGGCGACACCGGGGAGCTGTTTTTT,CATSRAKRGGDTGELFF,TRBV15,TRBJ2-2,TRBD2,NA
TGTGCCAGCAGGGGGGGGAGAAACACTGAAGCTTTCTTT,CASRGGRNTEAFF,TRBV28,TRBJ1-1,NA,NA
TGCGCCAGCAGTCCCCGACAGGAGCAAGAGACCCAGTACTTC,CASSPRQEQETQYF,TRBV5-1,TRBJ2-5,NA,few
TGTGCCAGCAGCTTGGGGACAGGGGCAGATACGCAGTATTTT,CASSLGTGADTQYF,TRBV11-3,TRBJ2-3,TRBD1,NA
TGTGCCAGCAGCGTAGGAGCAGGAGGGGGCTACGAGCAGTACTTC,CASSVGAGGGYEQYF,TRBV9,TRBJ2-7,NA,NA
TGTGCCACCAGTGATCCGGGTTTGAATGAGCAGTTCTTC,CATSDPGLNEQFF,TRBV24-1,TRBJ2-1,NA,NA
TGTGCCTGGAGTGCAATCAATGAGCAGTTCTTC,CAWSAINEQFF,TRBV30,TRBJ2-1,NA,NA
TGTGCCAGCAGTGACTCGCTAGCGGGGATTAGTGAGCAGTTCTTC,CASSDSLAGISEQFF,TRBV6-4,TRBJ2-1,TRBD2,NA
TGTGCCAGCAGTGGACTAGCGGGAAACACCGGGGAGCTGTTTTTT,CASSGLAGNTGELFF,TRBV3-1/TRBV3-2,TRBJ2-2,TRBD2,NA
TGTGCCAGCTCACCAGATAGGGCAGGTTCCCTGAACACTGAAGCTTTCTTT,CASSPDRAGSLNTEAFF,TRBV18,TRBJ1-1,NA,NA
TGCGCCAGCTCCGGCGGGATAATGAACACTGAAGCTTTCTTT,CASSGGIMNTEAFF,TRBV10-1,TRBJ1-1,NA,NA
TGTGCCAGTAGTATAGTTGGACTAGCGGTTAACACCGGGGAGCTGTTTTTT,CASSIVGLAVNTGELFF,TRBV19,TRBJ2-2,TRBD2,once
TGTGCCAGCATCGGACCGGGAACTGGAAACACCATATATTTT,CASIGPGTGNTIYF,TRBV6-5,TRBJ1-3,NA,NA
TGTGCCACGGGGACAGGGGACCCCGGGGAGCTGTTTTTT,CATGTGDPGELFF,TRBV15,TRBJ2-2,TRBD1,NA
TGTGCCATCAGGAGAGGGGGCTACACCTACGAGCAGTACTTC,CAIRRGGYTYEQYF,TRBV10-3,TRBJ2-7,TRBD1,NA
TGTGCCTGGAGACGGGCGGCGGGGGGGCCGGGTGAGCAGTTCTTC,CAWRRAAGGPGEQFF,TRBV30,TRBJ2-1,TRBD2,NA
TGTGCCAGCAGCTTAGCGGGGAGCTCCTACGAGCAGTACTTC,CASSLAGSSYEQYF,TRBV13,TRBJ2-7,NA,once
TGTGCCAGCAGCGCTAGCGGGGGTAACACCGGGGAGCTGTTTTTT,CASSASGGNTGELFF,TRBV9,TRBJ2-2,TRBD2,NA
TGCAGTGCCGCCCTACGCTATGGCTACACCTTC,CSAALRYGYTF,TRBV20-1,TRBJ1-2,NA,NA
TGTGCCAGCAGCAGCAACCGAGCGGGTAGGGAGACCCAGTACTTC,CASSSNRAGRETQYF,TRBV28,TRBJ2-5,NA,NA
TGTGCCAGCAGCTTGGGTCCCCAGCCCCCTCGGCCCCAGAACTTC,CASSLGPQPPRPQNF,TRBV5-6,TRBJ2-5,NA,once
TGCGCCAGCAGCCAAGTGTGGGGGGGGCTCTACGAGCAGTACTTC,CASSQVWGGLYEQYF,TRBV4-3,TRBJ2-7,NA,NA
TGTGCCAGCAGTTATGGAGACGGGGGGGGCAGCACCGGGGAGCTGTTTTTT,CASSYGDGGGSTGELFF,TRBV6-2/TRBV6-3,TRBJ2-2,TRBD2,NA
TGTGCCAGCAGCCAAAAGGGGGCAAATCAGCCCCAGCATTTT,CASSQKGANQPQHF,TRBV3-1/TRBV3-2,TRBJ1-5,TRBD1,NA
TGCGCCAGCAGCCGAAGGACTAGCGGGGGGGAGGCACAAGAGACCCAGTACTTC,CASSRRTSGGEAQETQYF,TRBV4-3,TRBJ2-5,TRBD2,NA
TGTGCCAGTAGTGCTCCGGACGGGGCTAACTATGGCTACACCTTC,CASSAPDGANYGYTF,TRBV19,TRBJ1-2,NA,NA
TGTGCCAGCAGTCTAGCCGGGACAGGGGGATCCTACGAGCAGTACTTC,CASSLAGTGGSYEQYF,TRBV28,TRBJ2-7,TRBD1,NA
TGTGCCAGCAGCTGGGGACAGGGTAATTCCTACGAGCAGTACTTC,CASSWGQGNSYEQYF,TRBV11-2,TRBJ2-7,TRBD1,NA
TGTGCCAGCAGCTTGGAAGATACGCAGTATTTT,CASSLEDTQYF,TRBV5-4,TRBJ2-3,NA,NA
TGTGCCAGCAGCTTATTCCTATCTTGGGCAGGCCAGAACACCGGGGAGCTGTTTTTT,CASSLFLSWAGQNTGELFF,TRBV7-6,TRBJ2-2,NA,once
TGTGCCAGCAGACGCACTAGCGGGAGCGACGAGCAGTACTTC,CASRRTSGSDEQYF,TRBV6-5,TRBJ2-7,TRBD2,NA
TGTGCCAGCAGTTATCACGGGGGCACCGGGGAGCTGTTTTTT,CASSYHGGTGELFF,TRBV6-2/TRBV6-3,TRBJ2-2,NA,NA
TGCGCCAATATTGGAGGGGAGCAGTACTTC,CANIGGEQYF,TRBV23-1,TRBJ2-7,NA,once
TGTGCCAGCTCACCCCCAAACAGGGGGGAGCAGTTCTTC,CASSPPNRGEQFF,TRBV18,TRBJ2-1,TRBD1,NA
TGTGCCACCAGTGGCCGGGTCGGTGAAGCTTTCTTT,CATSGRVGEAFF,TRBV24-1,TRBJ1-1,NA,NA
TGTGCCAGCAGTGAAGTTCGGGATCTCTCTGAAGCTTTCTTT,CASSEVRDLSEAFF,TRBV6-1,TRBJ1-1,NA,NA
TGTGCCACCAGCAGAGAAGGACCGAATAGCAATCAGCCCCAGCATTTT,CATSREGPNSNQPQHF,TRBV15,TRBJ1-5,NA,NA
TGTGCCAGCAGCTTACGACTAGCGGGAGTTTCCGGGGAGCTGTTTTTT,CASSLRLAGVSGELFF,TRBV7-8,TRBJ2-2,TRBD2,NA
TGTGCCAGCAACCTCGCGTCGGGGGTGAATGAGCAGTTCTTC,CASNLASGVNEQFF,TRBV6-5,TRBJ2-1,NA,NA
TGTGCCAGCAGCTTGGCCGGTTTTAACTATGGCTACACCTTC,CASSLAGFNYGYTF,TRBV7-9,TRBJ1-2,NA,NA
TGTGCCAGCAGCTTAGTCGGTTCCCAGGCTGTAGCTAATGAAAAACTGTTTTTT,CASSLVGSQAVANEKLFF,TRBV7-2,TRBJ1-4,NA,NA
TGTGCCAGTAGTATGATCGGAGATCAGCCCCAGCATTTT,CASSMIGDQPQHF,TRBV19,TRBJ1-5,NA,many
TGCGCCAGCAGTCTTCGGGAGACCCAGTACTTC,CASSLRETQYF,TRBV4-1,TRBJ2-5,NA,once
TGTGCCAGCAGTCATACTAGCGGGCAGCAGTTCTTC,CASSHTSGQQFF,TRBV6-5,TRBJ2-1,TRBD2,NA
TGTGCCAGCAGCGGTGATAGCGGGGGGGCCGAAGATACGCAGTATTTT,CASSGDSGGAEDTQYF,TRBV9,TRBJ2-3,TRBD2,NA
TGTGCCAGCAGTTTATCGCTGGCTAGCGGGGGGGCTTACGAGCAGTACTTC,CASSLSLASGGAYEQYF,TRBV27,TRBJ2-7,TRBD2,NA
TGTGCCAGCAGAGGGACAGCAAACACCGGGGAGCTGTTTTTT,CASRGTANTGELFF,TRBV6-1,TRBJ2-2,TRBD1,few
TGTGCCAGTAGCCAAAGCGGTCAGGCGACTGATACGCAGTATTTT,CASSQSGQATDTQYF,TRBV19,TRBJ2-3,NA,NA